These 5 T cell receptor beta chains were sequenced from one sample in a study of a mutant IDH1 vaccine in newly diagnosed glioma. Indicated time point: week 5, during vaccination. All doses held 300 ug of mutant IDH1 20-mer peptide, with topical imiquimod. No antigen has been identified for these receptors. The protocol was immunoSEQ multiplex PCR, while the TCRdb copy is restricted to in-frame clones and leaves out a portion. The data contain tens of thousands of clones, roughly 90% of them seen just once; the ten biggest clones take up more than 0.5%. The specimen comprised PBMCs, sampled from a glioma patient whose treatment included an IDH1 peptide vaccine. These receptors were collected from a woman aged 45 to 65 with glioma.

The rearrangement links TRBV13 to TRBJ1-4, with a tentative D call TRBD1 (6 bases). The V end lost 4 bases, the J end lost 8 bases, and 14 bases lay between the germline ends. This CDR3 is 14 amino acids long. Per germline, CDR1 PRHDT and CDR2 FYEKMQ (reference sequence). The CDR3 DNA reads TGTGCCAGCAGCTCCAGGGGAGGCGGAGAAAAACTGTTTTTT. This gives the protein CASSSRGGGEKLFF.

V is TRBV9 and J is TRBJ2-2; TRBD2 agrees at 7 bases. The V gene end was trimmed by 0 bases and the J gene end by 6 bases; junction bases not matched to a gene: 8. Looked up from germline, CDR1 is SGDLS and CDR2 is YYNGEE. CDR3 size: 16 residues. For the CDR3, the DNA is TGTGCCAGCAGCGTAGGGGGAGGGCGAGGGGCCGGGGAGCTGTTTTTT. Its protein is CASSVGGGRGAGELFF.

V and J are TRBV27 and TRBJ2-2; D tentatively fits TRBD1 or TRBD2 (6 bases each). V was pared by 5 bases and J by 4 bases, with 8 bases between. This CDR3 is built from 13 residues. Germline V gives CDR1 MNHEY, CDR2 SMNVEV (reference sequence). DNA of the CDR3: TGTGCCAGCAGTGGAGGGGGCACCGGGGAGCTGTTTTTT. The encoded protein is CASSGGGTGELFF.

CDR3 DNA sequence: TGTGCCAGCTCACCAACGACTAATGAAAAACTGTTTTTT. This gives the protein CASSPTTNEKLFF. J is TRBJ1-4 and V is TRBV18, with unresolved D. In germline, CDR1 is KGHSH, CDR2 LQKENI. Trimming stripped 2 bases from V and 2 bases from J, with 3 bases between. The CDR3 contains 13 residues.

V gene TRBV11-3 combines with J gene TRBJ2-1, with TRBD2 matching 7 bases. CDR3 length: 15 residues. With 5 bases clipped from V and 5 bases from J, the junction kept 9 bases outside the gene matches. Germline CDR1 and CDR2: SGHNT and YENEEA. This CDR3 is CASSEAGTTNNEQFF. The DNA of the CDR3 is TGTGCCAGCAGCGAAGCCGGGACTACCAACAATGAGCAGTTCTTC.